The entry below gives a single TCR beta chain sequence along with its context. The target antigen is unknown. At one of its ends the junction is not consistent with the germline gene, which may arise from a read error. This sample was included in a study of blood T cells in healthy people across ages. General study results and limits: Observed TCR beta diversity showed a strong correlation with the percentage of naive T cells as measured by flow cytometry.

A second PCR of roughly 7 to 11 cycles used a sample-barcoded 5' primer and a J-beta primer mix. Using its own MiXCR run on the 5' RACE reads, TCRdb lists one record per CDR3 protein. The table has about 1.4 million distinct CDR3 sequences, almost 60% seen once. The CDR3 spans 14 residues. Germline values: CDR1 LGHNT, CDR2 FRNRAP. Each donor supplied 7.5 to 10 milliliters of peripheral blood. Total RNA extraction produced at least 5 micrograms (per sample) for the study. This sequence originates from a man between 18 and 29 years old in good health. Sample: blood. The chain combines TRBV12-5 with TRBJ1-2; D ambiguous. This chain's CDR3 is CASGLGSGYYGYTF. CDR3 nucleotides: TGTGCTAGTGGATTGGGGTCCGGGTACTATGGCTACACCTTC.